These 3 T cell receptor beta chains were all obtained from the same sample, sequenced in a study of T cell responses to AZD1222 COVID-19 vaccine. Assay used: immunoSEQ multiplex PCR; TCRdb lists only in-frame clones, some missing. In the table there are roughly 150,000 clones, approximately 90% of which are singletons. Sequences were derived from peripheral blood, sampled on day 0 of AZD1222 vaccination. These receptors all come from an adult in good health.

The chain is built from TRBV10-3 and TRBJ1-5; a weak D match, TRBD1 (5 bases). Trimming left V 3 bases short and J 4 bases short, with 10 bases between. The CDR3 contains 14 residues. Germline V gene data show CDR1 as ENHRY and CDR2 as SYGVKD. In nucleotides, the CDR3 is TGTGCCATCAGTGATGGACGGACAAATCAGCCCCAGCATTTT. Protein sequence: CAISDGRTNQPQHF.

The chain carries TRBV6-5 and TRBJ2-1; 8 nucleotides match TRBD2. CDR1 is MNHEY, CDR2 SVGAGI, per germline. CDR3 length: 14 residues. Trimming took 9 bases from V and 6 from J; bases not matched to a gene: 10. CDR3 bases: TGTGCCAGTAGTATTAGCGGGGAGACCAATGAGCAGTTCTTC. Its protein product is CASSISGETNEQFF.

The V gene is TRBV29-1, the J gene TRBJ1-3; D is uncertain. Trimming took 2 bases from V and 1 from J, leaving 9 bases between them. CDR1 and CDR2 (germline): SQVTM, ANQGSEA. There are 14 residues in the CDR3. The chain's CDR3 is CSVEIGLSGNTIYF. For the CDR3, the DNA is TGCAGCGTTGAAATCGGGTTATCTGGAAACACCATATATTTT.